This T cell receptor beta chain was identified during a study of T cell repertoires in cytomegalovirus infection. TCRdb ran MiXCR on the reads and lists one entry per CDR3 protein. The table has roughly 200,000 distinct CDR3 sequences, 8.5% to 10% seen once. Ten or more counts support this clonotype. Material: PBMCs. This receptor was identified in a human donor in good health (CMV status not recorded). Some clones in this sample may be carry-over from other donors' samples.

In nucleotides, the CDR3 is TGTGCCAGCAGCTTAGAGGCGACCCCTCTCGAGCAGTACTTC. Its translation: CASSLEATPLEQYF. V usage is TRBV7-6 and J usage is TRBJ2-7; D remains ambiguous. V was trimmed by 1 base and J by 6 bases, leaving 13 bases between them. This CDR3 contains 14 residues. The germline CDR1 and CDR2 sequences are SGHVS and FNYEAQ.